This T cell receptor beta chain is from a study of control samples from healthy donors and cancer patients. The CDR3 is 14 amino acids. CDR1 is SSHAT and CDR2 is FNYEAQ in the germline V gene (reference sequence). Using immunoSEQ multiplex PCR, the repertoire was profiled, and TCRdb retains in-frame clones only, with some absent. The table has tens of thousands of clones, about 87% seen once. Remarks on this clone: Mismatch with germline at one junction end may stem from a read error.

The chain has TRBV7-7 and TRBJ2-1, with D perhaps matching TRBD2 (6 bases). The receptor's source is a man aged 50 or older in good health. Sequenced material: blood. CDR3 residues: CASSPGTRGDEQFF. DNA of the CDR3: TGTGCTAGCAGCCCCGGGACTCGCGGCGATGAGCAGTTCTTC.